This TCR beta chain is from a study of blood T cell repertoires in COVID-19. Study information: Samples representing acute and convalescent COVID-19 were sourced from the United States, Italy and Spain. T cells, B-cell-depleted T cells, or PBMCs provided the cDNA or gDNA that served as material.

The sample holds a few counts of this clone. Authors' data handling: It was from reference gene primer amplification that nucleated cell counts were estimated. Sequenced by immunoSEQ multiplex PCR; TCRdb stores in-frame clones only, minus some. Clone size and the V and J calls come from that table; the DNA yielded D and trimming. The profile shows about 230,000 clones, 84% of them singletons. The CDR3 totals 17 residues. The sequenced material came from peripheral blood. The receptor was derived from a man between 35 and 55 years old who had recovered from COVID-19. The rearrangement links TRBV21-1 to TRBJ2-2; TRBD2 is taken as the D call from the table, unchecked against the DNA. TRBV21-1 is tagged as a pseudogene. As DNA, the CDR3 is TGTGCCAGCATCTATTCCGGACTAGCGGTACTTTGGGGGGAGCTGTTTTTT. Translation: CASIYSGLAVLWGELFF.